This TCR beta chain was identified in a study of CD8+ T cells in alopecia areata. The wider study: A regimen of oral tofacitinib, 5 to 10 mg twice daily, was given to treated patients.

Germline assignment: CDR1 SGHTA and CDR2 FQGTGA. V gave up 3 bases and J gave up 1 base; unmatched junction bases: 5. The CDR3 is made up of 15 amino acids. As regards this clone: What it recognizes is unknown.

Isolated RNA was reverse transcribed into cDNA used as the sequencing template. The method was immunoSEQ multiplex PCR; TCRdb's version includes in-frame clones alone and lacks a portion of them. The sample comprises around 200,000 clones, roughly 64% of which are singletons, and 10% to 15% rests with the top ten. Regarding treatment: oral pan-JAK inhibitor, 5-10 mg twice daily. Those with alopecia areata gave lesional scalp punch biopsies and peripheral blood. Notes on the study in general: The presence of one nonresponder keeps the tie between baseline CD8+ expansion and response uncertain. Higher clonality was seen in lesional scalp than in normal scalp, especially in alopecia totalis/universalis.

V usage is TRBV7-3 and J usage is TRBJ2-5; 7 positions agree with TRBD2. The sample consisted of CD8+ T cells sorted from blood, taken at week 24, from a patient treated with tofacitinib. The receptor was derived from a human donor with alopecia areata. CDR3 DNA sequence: TGTGCCAGCAGCTTGGGTAGCGGGCTCCAAGAGACCCAGTACTTC. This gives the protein CASSLGSGLQETQYF.